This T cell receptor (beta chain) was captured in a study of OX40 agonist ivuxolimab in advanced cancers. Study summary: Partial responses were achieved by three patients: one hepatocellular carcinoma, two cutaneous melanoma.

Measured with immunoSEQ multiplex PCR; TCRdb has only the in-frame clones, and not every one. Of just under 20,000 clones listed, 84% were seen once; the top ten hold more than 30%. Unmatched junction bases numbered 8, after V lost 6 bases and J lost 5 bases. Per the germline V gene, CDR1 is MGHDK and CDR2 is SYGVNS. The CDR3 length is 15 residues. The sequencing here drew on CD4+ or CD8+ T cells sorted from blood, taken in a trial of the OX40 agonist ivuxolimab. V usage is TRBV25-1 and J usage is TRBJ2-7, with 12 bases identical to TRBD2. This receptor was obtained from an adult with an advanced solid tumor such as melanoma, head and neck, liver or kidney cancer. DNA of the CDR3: TGTGCCAGCAGATCTAGCGGGAGGGCCGCGAACGAGCAGTACTTC. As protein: CASRSSGRAANEQYF.